This T cell receptor (beta chain) was found in a study of cytomegalovirus exposure and HLA in healthy donors. PCR was performed using 60 Vbeta and 13 Jbeta primers. In the study's own analysis: The authors later counted tens of millions of unique TCR beta chains, roughly 10 million of them shared. Clones were read by immunoSEQ multiplex PCR, and TCRdb kept only the in-frame ones, dropping some. The DNA gave D and trimming, while V, J and clone size come from that table. Its listing shows approximately 110,000 clones. Germline assignment: CDR1 SGHRS and CDR2 YFSETQ. Trimming stripped 0 bases from V and 2 bases from J, with 9 bases between. The CDR3 has 15 amino acids.

The sample was PBMCs. This rearrangement joins TRBV5-1 to TRBJ2-1, with D possibly being TRBD1 (5 bases). The receptor's source is a man between 35 and 55 years old in good health and CMV-seronegative. CDR3 sequence reads: CASSLEGLAYNEQFF. The CDR3 DNA is TGCGCCAGCAGCTTGGAGGGGCTGGCCTACAATGAGCAGTTCTTC. Drawing the rest from reference TRBV5-1 and TRBJ2-1, the complete variable domain is KAGVTQTPRYLIKTRGQQVTLSCSPISGHRSVSWYQQTPGQGLQFLFEYFSETQRNKGNFPGRFSGRQFSNSRSEMNVSTLELGDSALYLCASSLEGLAYNEQFFGPGTRLTVL.